The following is a T cell receptor (beta chain) sequence with its context. The sample belongs to a study of blood T cell repertoires in COVID-19. Study context: The study drew acute and convalescent COVID-19 samples from the United States, Italy and Spain. T cells, B-cell-depleted T cells, or PBMCs provided the cDNA or gDNA that served as material.

Residents of around 24 US areas, aged roughly 18 to 89 years, made up the participants. Profiling relied on immunoSEQ multiplex PCR, and the TCRdb table lists in-frame clones only, not all of them. Counted here are fewer than 200,000 clones, 84% occurring once; the ten biggest clones make up 13% to 15%. The sequence was collected from a man aged 45-65 years who had recovered from COVID-19. Sample: PBMCs or T cells enriched from blood (not recorded which).

This CDR3 reads CATSDRGTDTQYF. CDR3 bases: TGTGCCACCAGTGATAGAGGCACAGATACGCAGTATTTT. The gene calls are TRBV24-1 and TRBJ2-3; D gene ambiguous. V lost 3 bases and J lost 1, with 4 bases in between. The CDR3 is 13 amino acids. Germline CDR1 KGHDR, CDR2 SFDVKD.